Following are 32 T cell receptor beta chains from one sample sequenced in a study of PD-L1 blockade in urothelial cancer. Sequencing used immunoSEQ multiplex PCR; TCRdb keeps in-frame clones, though not all of them. The repertoire includes some 100,000 clones, 70% to 90% of them detected once, and 0.85% to 1% sits in the top ten. Time point given: pretreatment peripheral blood. Sequenced material: PBMCs, taken around atezolizumab (anti-PD-L1) treatment. The source is an elderly woman with urothelial cancer.

The chain uses TRBV7-2 and TRBJ2-7; 7 bases line up with TRBD2. The CDR3 has 15 amino acids. Germline V gene lookup returns CDR1 SGHTA and CDR2 FQGNSA. The junction had 6 bases not matched to a gene; V was cut back by 1 base and J by 3 bases. In DNA, the CDR3 is TGTGCCAGCAGCTTAGAAGTCGTAGCGGGCTACGAGCAGTACTTC. Protein sequence: CASSLEVVAGYEQYF.

This clone showed up many times. V gene TRBV5-1 combines with J gene TRBJ1-1; 7 bases map to TRBD1. The CDR3 is 13 residues long. Unmatched junction bases numbered 6, after V lost 4 bases and J lost 6 bases. The germline V gene has CDR1 SGHRS and CDR2 YFSETQ. The CDR3 bases are TGCGCCAGCAGCGAATGGACAGGCGCTGAAGCTTTCTTT. The encoded protein is CASSEWTGAEAFF.

The V and J genes are TRBV5-4 and TRBJ2-1; weak D call: TRBD2 (6 bases). CDR1 and CDR2 from the germline V gene are SGHNT and YYREEE (reference sequence). Trimming shortened V by 4 bases and J by 7 bases, and 30 bases separated the two germline ends. This CDR3 is built from 19 residues. CDR3 protein: CASSLPGRMLGGERNEQFF. DNA for the CDR3: TGTGCCAGCAGCCTACCGGGACGGATGCTCGGAGGGGAAAGGAATGAGCAGTTCTTC.

The rearrangement uses TRBV6-1 and TRBJ1-5; D remains ambiguous. Germline CDR1 is MNHNS and CDR2 is SASEGT. Trimming took 6 bases from V and 3 from J, leaving 9 bases between them. CDR3 length: 13 amino acids. This chain's CDR3 is CASRESINQPQHF. CDR3 nucleotides: TGTGCCAGCAGGGAGTCGATCAATCAGCCCCAGCATTTT.

This chain uses TRBV7-2 with TRBJ1-5; D might be TRBD1 (6 bases). V gave up 5 bases and J gave up 6 bases, with 17 bases separating them. The CDR3 sequence is 15 residues long. CDR1 is SGHTA and CDR2 is FQGNSA in the germline V gene. The CDR3: CASSPSTGLIQPQHF. CDR3 DNA sequence: TGTGCCAGCAGCCCCTCGACAGGTCTAATTCAGCCCCAGCATTTT.

In its sample, this clone was seen once. The rearrangement joins TRBV7-9 to TRBJ1-1, with D perhaps TRBD1 (6 bases). The CDR3 runs 15 residues. The V end lost 8 bases, the J end lost 0 bases, and 16 bases lay between the germline ends. Germline CDR1 and CDR2: SEHNR and FQNEAQ (reference sequence). Written as DNA, the CDR3 is TGTGCCAGCTCGGGACAACTTATAATGAACACTGAAGCTTTCTTT. Amino acid sequence: CASSGQLIMNTEAFF.

V and J are TRBV28 and TRBJ1-1; 8 nucleotides align to TRBD1. CDR1 is MDHEN, CDR2 SYDVKM, per germline. The V segment lost 6 bases and the J segment 6 bases; nucleotides outside the gene matches: 3. This CDR3 has 12 residues. CDR3 residues: CASRLTGAEAFF. CDR3 nucleotides: TGTGCCAGCAGATTGACAGGGGCTGAAGCTTTCTTT.

The V gene is TRBV4-2, the J gene TRBJ1-3; tentative D call: TRBD1 (5 bases). With 3 bases removed from V and 0 bases from J, the gap between germline ends came to 12 bases. Germline CDR1 LGHNA, CDR2 YNFKEQ. The CDR3 covers 16 residues. Here the CDR3 reads CASSQSTGDSGNTIYF. In DNA, the CDR3 is TGTGCCAGCAGCCAGAGCACAGGCGACTCTGGAAACACCATATATTTT.

The chain combines TRBV5-1 with TRBJ1-3; D possibly corresponds to TRBD1 (6 bases). The CDR3 totals 18 residues. V gave up 0 bases and J gave up 1 base, with 17 bases separating them. The V gene's germline CDR1 is SGHRS and CDR2 YFSETQ. The CDR3 loop is CASSLAGSGVGSGNTIYF. DNA of the CDR3: TGCGCCAGCAGCTTGGCCGGCTCAGGGGTCGGTTCTGGAAACACCATATATTTT.

The V call is TRBV30, the J call TRBJ1-5, with 7 bases lining up with TRBD1. Germline CDR1 reads GTSNPN; CDR2 reads SVGIG (reference sequence). V lost 0 bases to trimming and J lost 2 bases; unmatched junction nucleotides: 1. The CDR3 runs to 14 residues. CDR3 in amino acids: CAWSVDRGNQPQHF. In nucleotides, the CDR3 is TGTGCCTGGAGTGTAGACAGGGGCAATCAGCCCCAGCATTTT. Supplemented by reference TRBV30 and TRBJ1-5, the full variable domain reads SQTIHQWPATLVQPVGSPLSLECTVEGTSNPNLYWYRQAAGRGLQLLFYSVGIGQISSEVPQNLSASRPQDRQFILSSKKLLLSDSGFYLCAWSVDRGNQPQHFGDGTRLSIL.

This clone has a handful of counts. The chain joins TRBV2 to TRBJ1-5; 10 bases agree with TRBD1. Germline CDR1 reads SNHLY; CDR2 reads FYNNEI. CDR3 length: 14 amino acids. The V and J ends lost 9 bases and 7 bases, in that order; junction bases with no gene match: 9. CDR3 amino acids: CASSPTGGEQPQHF. The CDR3 nucleotides are TGTGCCAGTAGCCCGACAGGGGGCGAACAGCCCCAGCATTTT. The full variable domain, rest sourced from reference TRBV2 and TRBJ1-5, is EPEVTQTPSHQVTQMGQEVILRCVPISNHLYFYWYRQILGQKVEFLVSFYNNEISEKSEIFDDQFSVERPDGSNFTLKIRSTKLEDSAMYFCASSPTGGEQPQHFGDGTRLSIL.

The rearrangement joins TRBV7-9 to TRBJ1-5; TRBD1 aligns across 8 bases. CDR1 is SEHNR, CDR2 FQNEAQ, per germline (reference sequence). The V segment lost 3 bases and the J segment 4 bases; nucleotides outside the gene matches: 11. The CDR3 extends over 17 amino acids. The CDR3 DNA reads TGTGCCAGCAGCTTTTCACCCAGGGGGCGAGCAAATCAGCCCCAGCATTTT. Translation: CASSFSPRGRANQPQHF. Full variable domain (outside the CDR3, taken from reference TRBV7-9 and TRBJ1-5): DTGVSQNPRHKITKRGQNVTFRCDPISEHNRLYWYRQTLGQGPEFLTYFQNEAQLEKSRLLSDRFSAERPKGSFSTLEIQRTEQGDSAMYLCASSFSPRGRANQPQHFGDGTRLSIL.

V is TRBV10-3 and J is TRBJ1-1, with 7 nucleotides matching TRBD1. V lost 8 bases, J lost 0 bases, and 6 bases stayed unmatched. Germline CDR1 is ENHRY and CDR2 is SYGVKD. The CDR3 length is 14 residues. CDR3 region: CAIRSGQMNTEAFF. In DNA form, the CDR3 reads TGTGCCATCCGCTCGGGACAGATGAACACTGAAGCTTTCTTT.

This chain links TRBV4-2 with TRBJ2-3; 9 bases are shared with TRBD2. The V segment lost 1 base and the J segment 6 bases; nucleotides outside the gene matches: 14. CDR3 length: 18 amino acids. The germline V gene encodes CDR1 LGHNA and CDR2 YNFKEQ. CDR3 in DNA: TGTGCCAGCAGCCAAGTACTGGCTAGCGGGATCCGTGGGGATACGCAGTATTTT. It specifies CASSQVLASGIRGDTQYF.

The rearrangement joins TRBV6-6 to TRBJ1-2, with D possibly being TRBD1 (6 bases). The germline gives CDR1 MNHNY, CDR2 SVGAGI (reference sequence). Trimming cost V 8 bases and J 8 bases, with 15 bases left between them. The CDR3 is made up of 12 amino acids. The CDR3 is CASSVEGGGYTF. The CDR3 DNA reads TGTGCCAGCTCCGTCGAGGGGGGGGGCTACACCTTC.

V usage is TRBV19 and J usage is TRBJ2-1; maybe TRBD2 (5 bases). CDR3 size: 16 residues. V shed 4 bases and J shed 4 bases, with 17 bases lying between them. Looked up from germline, CDR1 is LNHDA and CDR2 is SQIVND (reference sequence). CDR3 DNA sequence: TGTGCCAGTAGTAAGCGGTGGCAGGAGCCTTACAATGAGCAGTTCTTC. This codes for CASSKRWQEPYNEQFF.

This rearrangement joins TRBV28 to TRBJ2-3; no clear D. V was cut by 6 bases and J by 8 bases, with 12 bases left in between. This CDR3 contains 12 residues. Germline values: CDR1 MDHEN, CDR2 SYDVKM. The CDR3 here is CASSPLTGTQYF. The CDR3, as DNA: TGTGCCAGCAGCCCCCTTACGGGTACGCAGTATTTT. The full variable domain, rest sourced from reference TRBV28 and TRBJ2-3, is DVKVTQSSRYLVKRTGEKVFLECVQDMDHENMFWYRQDPGLGLRLIYFSYDVKMKEKGDIPEGYSVSREKKERFSLILESASTNQTSMYLCASSPLTGTQYFGPGTRLTVL.

This chain uses TRBV15 with TRBJ1-1, with D unresolved. Trimming cost V 0 bases and J 4 bases, with 12 bases left between them. In germline, CDR1 is LNHNV, CDR2 YYDKDF (reference sequence). This CDR3 has 15 residues. The CDR3 here is CATSREIGISTEAFF. CDR3 nucleotides: TGTGCCACCAGCAGAGAGATCGGGATAAGCACTGAAGCTTTCTTT. Using reference TRBV15 and TRBJ1-1 for the parts outside the CDR3, the full variable domain is DAMVIQNPRYQVTQFGKPVTLSCSQTLNHNVMYWYQQKSSQAPKLLFHYYDKDFNNEADTPDNFQSRRPNTSFCFLDIRSPGLGDTAMYLCATSREIGISTEAFFGQGTRLTVV.

DNA of the CDR3: TGTGCCAGCAGTGAGAACCAGGGAGATACGCAGTATTTT. This encodes CASSENQGDTQYF. This rearrangement joins TRBV2 to TRBJ2-3, with D possibly matching TRBD1 (5 bases). The CDR3 length is 13 residues. V lost 3 bases and J 5 bases, leaving 9 bases between the germline ends. Germline lookup yields CDR1 SNHLY and CDR2 FYNNEI.

The chain employs TRBV29-1 and TRBJ2-1, with 7 bases matching TRBD2. The CDR3 is 12 amino acids. Germline lookup yields CDR1 SQVTM and CDR2 ANQGSEA. The ends lost 1 base at V and 10 bases at J; junction bases unmatched: 4. The CDR3 bases are TGCAGCGTTGAAGGGGGGGGAATGGAGCAGTTCTTC. As protein: CSVEGGGMEQFF.

The rearrangement uses TRBV28 and TRBJ1-2; 11 nucleotides align to TRBD1. The CDR3 consists of 14 residues. V was pared by 6 bases and J by 8 bases, with 8 bases of the junction left unmatched. Looked up from germline, CDR1 is MDHEN and CDR2 is SYDVKM. The CDR3 DNA is TGTGCCAGCAGATACACCGGGACAGGGGGAGGCTACACCTTC. Translating gives CASRYTGTGGGYTF.

The sample holds one count of this clone. V and J are TRBV9 and TRBJ2-3, with TRBD2 matching 7 bases. Trimming cost V 3 bases and J 5 bases; bases outside gene matches: 9. This CDR3 is built from 15 residues. CDR1 SGDLS and CDR2 YYNGEE come from the germline V gene. The CDR3 sequence is CASSAYGGIGDTQYF. The CDR3 nucleotides read TGTGCCAGCAGCGCTTACGGGGGGATAGGAGATACGCAGTATTTT.

The DNA of the CDR3 is TGTGCCAGCAGCTCACCTCGGGGAGCTTTCTTT. Translation gives CASSSPRGAFF. This chain uses TRBV6-5 with TRBJ1-1; D unclear. CDR1 is MNHEY and CDR2 is SVGAGI in the germline V gene. V lost 6 bases and J lost 10, with 12 bases in between. CDR3 length: 11 residues.

The chain carries TRBV2 and TRBJ2-7, with D perhaps TRBD1 (6 bases). Deletions cut 2 bases from V and 5 bases from J, with 10 bases between. Germline loops: CDR1 SNHLY, CDR2 FYNNEI. The CDR3 has 13 residues. For the CDR3, the DNA is TGTGCCAGCAGTGAACAGGGGCTCAACGAGCAGTACTTC. This codes for CASSEQGLNEQYF.

The DNA for the CDR3 is TGTGCCAGCACCCCGGGGACTAGCGGGAGGTATGTCACAGATACGCAGTATTTT. Protein: CASTPGTSGRYVTDTQYF. V and J are TRBV28 and TRBJ2-3; 15 bases fit TRBD2. The CDR3 consists of 18 residues. Germline V lookup: CDR1 MDHEN, CDR2 SYDVKM. J was trimmed by 2 bases and V by 7 bases; bases with no gene match: 10.

This chain joins TRBV7-3 and TRBJ2-7, with a tentative D call TRBD1 (5 bases). Germline CDR1 is SGHTA and CDR2 is FQGTGA. V was shortened by 2 bases and J by 2 bases, with 13 bases between the two germline ends. The CDR3 spans 15 residues. The DNA for the CDR3 is TGTGCCAGCAGCTTAGGTCAGGGTGCGACCTACGAGCAGTACTTC. It yields the protein CASSLGQGATYEQYF. Together with reference TRBV7-3 and TRBJ2-7, the CDR3 gives the full variable domain: GAGVSQTPSNKVTEKGKYVELRCDPISGHTALYWYRQSLGQGPEFLIYFQGTGAADDSGLPNDRFFAVRPEGSVSTLKIQRTERGDSAVYLCASSLGQGATYEQYFGPGTRLTVT.

The chain joins TRBV5-4 to TRBJ2-5; TRBD1 matches at 10 bases. The CDR3 is made up of 14 amino acids. V was pared by 3 bases and J by 3 bases, with 2 bases of the junction left unmatched. Germline V gives CDR1 SGHNT, CDR2 YYREEE (reference sequence). CDR3 in DNA: TGTGCCAGCAGCTCGGGGACAGGGGAAGAGACCCAGTACTTC. Residues: CASSSGTGEETQYF.

This clone was recorded only once. The chain carries TRBV27 and TRBJ2-1; 9 nucleotides match TRBD2. The germline gives CDR1 MNHEY, CDR2 SMNVEV (reference sequence). V was clipped by 6 bases and J by 15 bases; unmatched bases: 12. This CDR3 is 13 amino acids long. CDR3 amino acids: CASRSSGSISGFF. DNA of the CDR3: TGTGCCAGCAGAAGTAGCGGGAGCATTAGCGGGTTCTTC.

This sequence joins TRBV2 and TRBJ2-1; 7 nucleotides line up with TRBD2. The CDR3 runs to 14 residues. J was trimmed by 7 bases and V by 6 bases; bases with no gene match: 9. The germline V gene encodes CDR1 SNHLY and CDR2 FYNNEI. CDR3 sequence (DNA): TGTGCCAGCAGAATGCGGGAGACGGTTAATGAGCAGTTCTTC. This gives the protein CASRMRETVNEQFF.

The chain couples TRBV7-2 to TRBJ2-7; TRBD2 agrees at 8 bases. CDR1 SGHTA and CDR2 FQGNSA come from the germline V gene. The trim removed 4 bases at V and 2 bases at J, leaving 7 bases unmatched. This CDR3 comprises 15 residues. In DNA form, the CDR3 reads TGTGCCAGCAGCTCCTCCCGGGGGGGTACCTACGAGCAGTACTTC. Protein sequence: CASSSSRGGTYEQYF.

This sequence joins TRBV29-1 and TRBJ2-5, with D maybe TRBD2 (6 bases). This CDR3 contains 11 residues. Germline V gives CDR1 SQVTM, CDR2 ANQGSEA. V lost 4 bases to trimming and J lost 5 bases, with 8 bases between them. The CDR3 bases are TGCAGCGTTGTGGCGGGGGAGACCCAGTACTTC. It translates to CSVVAGETQYF.

On this clone itself: Other nucleotide sequences from this sample produce the same CDR3. The chain has TRBV7-2 and TRBJ2-7; a weak D match, TRBD2 (6 bases). V was cut by 1 base and J by 4 bases, with 8 bases left in between. Germline V lookup: CDR1 SGHTA, CDR2 FQGNSA. The CDR3 sequence is 13 residues long. CDR3 in amino acids: CASSLGGGYEQYF. The CDR3 DNA reads as TGTGCCAGCAGCTTAGGGGGAGGTTACGAGCAGTACTTC.